A single sample gave rise to the 5 T cell receptor beta chains below, sequenced in a study of control samples from healthy donors and cancer patients. Method: immunoSEQ multiplex PCR; TCRdb's copy keeps in-frame clones and lacks some. Of 110,000 to 150,000 clones detected, more than 85% appear once; the ten largest clones hold 8.5% to 9.5%. The sequenced sample consisted of blood. These receptors were obtained from a woman under 40 in good health.

V gene TRBV28 combines with J gene TRBJ1-2, with no clear D. From germline, CDR1 is MDHEN and CDR2 SYDVKM. The CDR3 length is 13 residues. V shed 8 bases and J shed 0 bases, with 10 bases lying between them. The CDR3 reads CASLAGANYGYTF. The CDR3 DNA reads TGTGCCAGCCTGGCAGGTGCTAACTATGGCTACACCTTC.

The chain is built from TRBV6-4 and TRBJ2-5, with D perhaps TRBD1 or TRBD2 (5 bases each). Between the trimmed V and J ends, which lost 0 bases and 5 bases, there was a span of 7 bases. This CDR3 is 13 amino acids long. Germline CDR1 MRHNA, CDR2 SNTAGT. The CDR3 DNA is TGTGCCAGCAGTGACTCAGAGGGGGAGACCCAGTACTTC. Protein product: CASSDSEGETQYF.

The chain links TRBV18 to TRBJ2-7; 8 bases agree with TRBD1. CDR1 is KGHSH, CDR2 LQKENI, per germline. V gave up 4 bases and J gave up 7 bases; unmatched junction bases: 18. The CDR3 has 17 residues. In DNA, the CDR3 is TGTGCCAGCTCACTCCTGAGTATCGGGACAGGCGTAGTGGAGCAGTACTTC. It yields the protein CASSLLSIGTGVVEQYF.

V usage is TRBV28 and J usage is TRBJ1-4; no firm D call. Trimming cost V 10 bases and J 11 bases, with 14 bases left between them. Germline V gene sequence: CDR1 MDHEN, CDR2 SYDVKM. The CDR3 is 11 amino acids. The CDR3 DNA is TGTGCCACCTGGGCCTCCCGGAAACTGTTTTTT. Encoded protein: CATWASRKLFF.

The J gene is TRBJ1-1, the V gene TRBV30, with D possibly matching TRBD1 (6 bases). Looked up from germline, CDR1 is GTSNPN and CDR2 is SVGIG (reference sequence). The length of the CDR3 is 13 residues. The V and J ends lost 5 bases and 5 bases respectively, with 15 bases between them. CDR3 region: CAWRKGGGTEAFF. In DNA, the CDR3 is TGTGCCTGGCGAAAAGGGGGGGGGACTGAAGCTTTCTTT.